These T cell receptor beta chains were read from a single sample in a study of blood T cell repertoires in COVID-19. TCRdb's copy holds only in-frame clones and misses some; the assay was immunoSEQ multiplex PCR. The table includes tens of thousands of clones, more than 80% detected once. The sequencing sample was made of peripheral blood. All receptors come from a human donor with active COVID-19. The donor label of this sample is uncertain. CDR3s include the opening cysteine and the closing phenylalanine or tryptophan. D genes are given only for firm matches. Clone size appears in some rows only: once, few, many, or a class for an expanded clone.

- TRBJ1-1 TRBV18 - CASSPITGPTEAFF TGTGCCAGCTCACCAATAACAGGGCCTACTGAAGCTTTCTTT
- TRBJ2-2 TRBV6-4 - CASSDGRTGELFF TGTGCCAGCAGTGACGGGCGCACCGGGGAGCTGTTTTTT
- TRBJ2-1 TRBV9 TRBD1 CASSVVPGGFGNEQFF TGTGCCAGCAGCGTAGTTCCAGGGGGCTTTGGCAATGAGCAGTTCTTC
- TRBJ1-2 TRBV6-4 - CASSVDLAANYGYTF TGTGCCAGCAGCGTTGATCTCGCGGCTAACTATGGCTACACCTTC
- TRBJ2-7 TRBV4-1 - CASSQDARGYYEQYF TGCGCCAGCAGCCAAGATGCCAGGGGCTACTACGAGCAGTACTTC
- TRBJ2-7 TRBV19 - CASSSYSGGYEQYF TGTGCCAGTAGCTCGTATAGCGGAGGCTACGAGCAGTACTTC
few TRBJ2-7 TRBV9 TRBD2 CASSVGGGRGYEQYF TGTGCCAGCAGCGTAGGAGGCGGGAGAGGCTACGAGCAGTACTTC
- TRBJ2-7 TRBV15 - CATSRAIKGVLDEQYF TGTGCCACCAGCAGAGCCATTAAAGGAGTGTTAGACGAGCAGTACTTC
- TRBJ2-5 TRBV2 TRBD1 CASSRTGLEETQYF TGTGCCAGCAGTCGGACAGGGCTCGAAGAGACCCAGTACTTC
- TRBJ1-1 TRBV30 TRBD1 CAWNRGQVEAFF TGTGCCTGGAACCGCGGACAGGTGGAAGCTTTCTTT